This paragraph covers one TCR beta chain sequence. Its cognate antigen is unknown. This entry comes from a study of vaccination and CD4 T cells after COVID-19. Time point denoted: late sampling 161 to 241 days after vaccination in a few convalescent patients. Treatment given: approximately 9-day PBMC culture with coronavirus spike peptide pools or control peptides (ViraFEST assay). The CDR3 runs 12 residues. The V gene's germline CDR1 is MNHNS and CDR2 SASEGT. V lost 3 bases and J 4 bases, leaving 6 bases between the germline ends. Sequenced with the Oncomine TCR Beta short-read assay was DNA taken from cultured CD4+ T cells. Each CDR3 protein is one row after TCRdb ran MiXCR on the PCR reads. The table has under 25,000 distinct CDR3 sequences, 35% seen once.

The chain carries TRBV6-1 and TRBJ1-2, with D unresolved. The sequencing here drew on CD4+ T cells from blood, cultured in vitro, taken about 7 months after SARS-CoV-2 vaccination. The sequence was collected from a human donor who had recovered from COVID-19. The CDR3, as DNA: TGTGCCAGCAGTGACAGCGGCTATGGCTACACCTTC. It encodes CASSDSGYGYTF.